This TCR beta chain was identified during a study of cytomegalovirus exposure and HLA in healthy donors. Study-wide points: Investigators reported around 150 TCR beta chains as tied to cytomegalovirus. For most TCR beta V segments, an earlier analysis put the productive rate at about 87% or about 30% of the time.

Concerning this clone: The target antigen is unknown.

The primer mix had 60 Vbeta and 13 Jbeta primers. TCRdb's copy holds only in-frame clones and misses some; the assay was immunoSEQ multiplex PCR. The sample holds 300,000 or so clones, roughly 81% seen once. The CDR3 loop spans 15 amino acids. The V gene lost 1 base and the J gene lost 1 base, with 8 bases spanning the gap. The germline CDR1 and CDR2 sequences are GTSNPN and SVGIG (reference sequence). Sequences were obtained from PBMCs. The TCR was taken from a woman aged 40 to 50 in good health and CMV-seropositive. This sequence joins TRBV30 and TRBJ2-6; no reliable D call. CDR3 residues: CAWSAHRSGANVLTF. The CDR3 DNA follows: TGTGCCTGGAGTGCCCATCGGTCTGGGGCCAACGTCCTGACTTTC. Variable domain in full (rest from reference TRBV30 and TRBJ2-6): SQTIHQWPATLVQPVGSPLSLECTVEGTSNPNLYWYRQAAGRGLQLLFYSVGIGQISSEVPQNLSASRPQDRQFILSSKKLLLSDSGFYLCAWSAHRSGANVLTFGAGSRLTVL.